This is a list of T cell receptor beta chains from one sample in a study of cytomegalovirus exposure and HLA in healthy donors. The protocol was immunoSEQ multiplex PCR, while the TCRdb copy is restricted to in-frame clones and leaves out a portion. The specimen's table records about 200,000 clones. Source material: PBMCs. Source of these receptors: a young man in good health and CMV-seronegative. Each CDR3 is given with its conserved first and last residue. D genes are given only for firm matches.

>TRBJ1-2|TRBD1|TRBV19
TGTGCCAGTAGAACGAGGGCCGTAGGGGGCGTGAACTATGGCTACACCTTC
CASRTRAVGGVNYGYTF
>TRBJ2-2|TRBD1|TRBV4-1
TGCGCCAGCAGCCAGCAGGGGGCACGGGAGCTGTTTTTT
CASSQQGARELFF
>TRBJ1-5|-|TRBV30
TGTGCCTGGAGACCCGACCAGGGACAGCCCCAGCATTTT
CAWRPDQGQPQHF
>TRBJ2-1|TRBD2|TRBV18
TGTGCCAGCTCACCGGAGCGGGAGGCCCGTCCTTACAATGAGCAGTTCTTC
CASSPEREARPYNEQFF
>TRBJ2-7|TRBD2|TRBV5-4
TGTGCCAGCAGCTTGGCTAGCGGCCGGGCCTACGAGCAGTACTTC
CASSLASGRAYEQYF
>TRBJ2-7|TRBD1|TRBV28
TGTGCCAGCAGACCCCCGGGACAGGGCGGCTACGAGCAGTACTTC
CASRPPGQGGYEQYF
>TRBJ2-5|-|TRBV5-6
TGTGCCAGCAGCCCCGTTGGCGGAGAGACCCAGTACTTC
CASSPVGGETQYF
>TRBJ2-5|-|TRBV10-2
TGCGCCAGCAAAGAGCGGATACAAGAGACCCAGTACTTC
CASKERIQETQYF
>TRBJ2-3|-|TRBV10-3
TGTGCCACCACGCAGGGTTCTGCAGATACGCAGTATTTT
CATTQGSADTQYF
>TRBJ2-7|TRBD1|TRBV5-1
TGCGCCAGCAGCCTACAGGGGGCAAACTACGAGCAGTACTTC
CASSLQGANYEQYF
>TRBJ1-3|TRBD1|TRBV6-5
TGTGCCAGCAGGGGGCGACAGGGGGCCTACACCATATATTTT
CASRGRQGAYTIYF
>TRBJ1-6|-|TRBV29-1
TGCAGCGTGGCCATGGGGGCAAAAAATTCACCCCTCCACTTT
CSVAMGAKNSPLHF
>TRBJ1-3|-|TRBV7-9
TGTGCCAGCAGCTCCTCAGGGATCTCTGGAAACACCATATATTTT
CASSSSGISGNTIYF
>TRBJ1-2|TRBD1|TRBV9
TGTGCCAGCAGCGCGGGACAGGGATTGGGGAACTACACCTTC
CASSAGQGLGNYTF
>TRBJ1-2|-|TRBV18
TGTGCCAGCTCACCGCCAGGCGGACAGCACTATGGCTACACCTTC
CASSPPGGQHYGYTF
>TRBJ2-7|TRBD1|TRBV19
TGTGCCAGTAGTACAATCACAGGGGTCTCCTACGAGCAGTACTTC
CASSTITGVSYEQYF
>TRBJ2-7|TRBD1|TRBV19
TGTGCCAGTAGTATAGCCGCGACAGGGGACTACGAGCAGTACTTC
CASSIAATGDYEQYF
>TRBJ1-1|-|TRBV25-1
TGTGCCAGCAGTGAAACCCCCAACTTACGGGGGGACACTGAAGCTTTCTTT
CASSETPNLRGDTEAFF
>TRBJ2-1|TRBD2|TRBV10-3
TGTGCCCCTACCCACCCTGGGGTAGCGGGAGGGCCGAGTGAGCAGTTCTTC
CAPTHPGVAGGPSEQFF
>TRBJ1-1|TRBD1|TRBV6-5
TGTGCCAGCAGCTCCGGACAGGGGAACACTGAAGCTTTCTTT
CASSSGQGNTEAFF
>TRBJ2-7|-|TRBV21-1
TGTGCCAGCAGTCGCGAGCAGTACTTC
CASSREQYF
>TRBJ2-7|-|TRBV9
TGTGCCAGCAGCGCTACAGGGGACTCCTTTTACGAGCAGTACTTC
CASSATGDSFYEQYF
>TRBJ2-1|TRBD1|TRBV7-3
TGTGCCAGCAGCTCCGACAGGGGATCCTACAATGAGCAGTTCTTC
CASSSDRGSYNEQFF
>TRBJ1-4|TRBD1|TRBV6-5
TGTGCCAGCAGTTTTGGAGGGACAGAGGGTGAAAAACTGTTTTTT
CASSFGGTEGEKLFF
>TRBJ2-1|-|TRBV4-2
TGTGCCAGCAGCCAAGCTAGAACGGCATTCTACAATGAGCAGTTCTTC
CASSQARTAFYNEQFF
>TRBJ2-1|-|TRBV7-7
TGTGCCAGCAGCCCTCGAGCTCCTCCGTCCGGTGAGCAGTTCTTC
CASSPRAPPSGEQFF
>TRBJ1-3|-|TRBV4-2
TGTGCCAGCAGCCAAGTTCCCAGAAACACCATATATTTT
CASSQVPRNTIYF
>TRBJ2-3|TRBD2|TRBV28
TGTGCCACCGTTAGCGGGTCGTTAGATACGCAGTATTTT
CATVSGSLDTQYF
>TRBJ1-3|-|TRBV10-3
TGTGCCTCCACCGCGCGGGACGCTGGAAACACCATATATTTT
CASTARDAGNTIYF
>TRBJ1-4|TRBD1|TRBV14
TGTGCCAGCAGCCTCAGTACGGGGACAGGCATGGACGAAAAACTGTTTTTT
CASSLSTGTGMDEKLFF
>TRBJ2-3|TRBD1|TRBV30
TGTGCCTGGAGTGCCGGACAGGGGAGCACAGATACGCAGTATTTT
CAWSAGQGSTDTQYF
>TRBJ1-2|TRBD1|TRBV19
TGTGCCAGTAAGGGACAGGATCAAAACTATGGCTACACCTTC
CASKGQDQNYGYTF
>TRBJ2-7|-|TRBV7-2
TGTGCCAGCAGCTTAGGCCCAGGGGCCGACCCTGACTACGAGCAGTACTTC
CASSLGPGADPDYEQYF
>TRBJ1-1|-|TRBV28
TGTGCCAGCAGTTTCTGGGGGGATACTGAAGCTTTCTTT
CASSFWGDTEAFF
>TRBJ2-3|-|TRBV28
TGTGCCAGCAGTTTAATTAACACAGATACGCAGTATTTT
CASSLINTDTQYF
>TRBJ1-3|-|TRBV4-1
TGCGCCAGCAGCCAAGATCCCCCCCGGGACTACTCTGGAAACACCATATATTTT
CASSQDPPRDYSGNTIYF
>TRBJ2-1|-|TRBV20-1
TGCAGTGCCGGCTACAATGAGCAGTTCTTC
CSAGYNEQFF
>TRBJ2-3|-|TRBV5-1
TGCGCCAGCAGCTTGGACAGAAGCACAGATACGCAGTATTTT
CASSLDRSTDTQYF
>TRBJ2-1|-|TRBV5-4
TGTGCCAGCAGGTCCGGGACTCGAGATGAGCAGTTCTTC
CASRSGTRDEQFF
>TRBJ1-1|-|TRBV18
TGTGCCAGCTCACCATCTGCGGGTGAAGCTTTCTTT
CASSPSAGEAFF
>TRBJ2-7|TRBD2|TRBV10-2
TGCGCCAGCGGGGTAGCGGGAAAATACGAGCAGTACTTC
CASGVAGKYEQYF
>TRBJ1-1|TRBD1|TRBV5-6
TGTGCCAGCAGCTTGGGACAGGGACTGGTGAACACTGAAGCTTTCTTT
CASSLGQGLVNTEAFF
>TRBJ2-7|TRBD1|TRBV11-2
TGTGCCAGCAGCTTAGTTTGGGACAGGGGGTACGAGCAGTACTTC
CASSLVWDRGYEQYF
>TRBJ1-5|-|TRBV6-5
TGTGCCAGCAGTTACGGGGAGGGTTTTCAGCCCCAGCATTTT
CASSYGEGFQPQHF
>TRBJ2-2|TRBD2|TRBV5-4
TGTGCCAGCAGCTTCGGGACTAGCGGGGACCGGTTGTTTTTT
CASSFGTSGDRLFF
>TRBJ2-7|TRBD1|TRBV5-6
TGTGCCAGCAGCGAGGGACAGGGGGCCTACGAGCAGTACTTC
CASSEGQGAYEQYF
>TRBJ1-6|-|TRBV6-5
TGTGCCAGCAGTTACCGGGGAGGCGGCGGAAATTCACCCCTCCACTTT
CASSYRGGGGNSPLHF
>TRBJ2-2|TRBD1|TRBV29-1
TGCAGCGTTGAACAGACAGGGGGCACCGGGGAGCTGTTTTTT
CSVEQTGGTGELFF
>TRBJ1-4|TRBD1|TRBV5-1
TGCGCCTCCCGGACCCGGGACAGGGCTGAAAAACTGTTTTTT
CASRTRDRAEKLFF
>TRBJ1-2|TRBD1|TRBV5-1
TGCGCCAGCAGCGGGGACAGGGGATCCAACTATGGCTACACCTTC
CASSGDRGSNYGYTF
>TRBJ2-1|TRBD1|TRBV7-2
TGTGCCAGCACCCCCGGGACAGGGGTCTACAATGAGCAGTTCTTC
CASTPGTGVYNEQFF
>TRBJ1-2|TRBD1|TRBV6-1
TGTGCCAGCAGTGCGGGACAGGGGGCGGGTGGCTACACCTTC
CASSAGQGAGGYTF